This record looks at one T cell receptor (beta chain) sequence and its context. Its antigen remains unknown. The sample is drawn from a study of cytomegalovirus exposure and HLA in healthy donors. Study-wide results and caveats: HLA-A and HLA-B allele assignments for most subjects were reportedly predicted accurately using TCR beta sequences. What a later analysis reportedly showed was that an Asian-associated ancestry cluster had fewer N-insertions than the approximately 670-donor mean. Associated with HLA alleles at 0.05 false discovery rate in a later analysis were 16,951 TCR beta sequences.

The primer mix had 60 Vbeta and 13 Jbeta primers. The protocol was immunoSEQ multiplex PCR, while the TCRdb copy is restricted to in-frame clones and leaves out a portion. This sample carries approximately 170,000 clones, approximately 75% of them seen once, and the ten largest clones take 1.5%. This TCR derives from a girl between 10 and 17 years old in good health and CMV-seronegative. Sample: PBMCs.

CDR3 protein: CASRRQGDTEAFF. As DNA, the CDR3 is TGCGCCAGCCGCAGACAGGGGGACACTGAAGCTTTCTTT. The V gene is TRBV5-1, the J gene TRBJ1-1; TRBD1 agrees at 9 bases. The germline gives CDR1 SGHRS, CDR2 YFSETQ. The CDR3 covers 13 residues. The trim removed 7 bases at V and 3 bases at J, leaving 4 bases unmatched. Drawing the rest from reference TRBV5-1 and TRBJ1-1, the complete variable domain is KAGVTQTPRYLIKTRGQQVTLSCSPISGHRSVSWYQQTPGQGLQFLFEYFSETQRNKGNFPGRFSGRQFSNSRSEMNVSTLELGDSALYLCASRRQGDTEAFFGQGTRLTVV.